The 21 T cell receptor beta chains reported below all come from one sample, sequenced in a study of early T cells in non-severe SARS-CoV-2 infection. TCRdb re-analysed the 5' RACE reads in MiXCR, keeping a single row per CDR3 protein. The table shows about 55,000 distinct CDR3 sequences, with approximately 8% occurring only once. The sample taken for sequencing was whole blood. These receptors all stem from an adult who was a healthcare worker with PCR-confirmed SARS-CoV-2 infection or an uninfected control (not recorded which).

This clonotype came up many times. The chain couples TRBV27 to TRBJ2-3; TRBD2 matches at 15 bases. V shed 5 bases, J shed 4 bases, and the junction held 7 bases outside the gene matches. This CDR3 spans 17 amino acids. Germline CDR1 MNHEY, CDR2 SMNVEV (reference sequence). The CDR3 DNA reads as TGTGCCAGCAGTAAATGGGGACTAGCGGGAGGATCAGATACGCAGTATTTT. This gives the protein CASSKWGLAGGSDTQYF.

The gene calls are TRBV15 and TRBJ2-4, with no clear D. CDR1 is LNHNV and CDR2 is YYDKDF in the germline V gene (reference sequence). Trimming left V 5 bases short and J 0 bases short, with 5 bases between. CDR3 size: 13 residues. The CDR3 sequence: CATSPGAKNIQYF. CDR3 sequence (DNA): TGTGCCACCAGCCCCGGAGCCAAAAACATTCAGTACTTC.

The sample holds many counts of this clonotype. The chain recombines TRBV28 with TRBJ2-5; the match to TRBD1 covers 7 bases. Germline V gene data show CDR1 as MDHEN and CDR2 as SYDVKM. The CDR3 runs to 14 residues. Trimming at V came to 5 bases and at J to 9 bases, leaving 12 bases not matched to a gene. In DNA, the CDR3 is TGTGCCAGCAGTCAACCCGACAACACAGGGGCCCAGTACTTC. Protein product: CASSQPDNTGAQYF.

This chain connects TRBV5-6 to TRBJ1-5; tentatively, D is TRBD1 (6 bases). V dropped 3 bases and J dropped 4 bases, with 11 bases sitting between them. Germline V CDR1 and CDR2: SGHDT, YYEEEE. The CDR3 loop spans 14 amino acids. The CDR3 DNA is TGTGCCAGCAGCTCATACAGGGAAAATCAGCCCCAGCATTTT. It encodes CASSSYRENQPQHF.

This chain uses TRBV28 with TRBJ2-3, with TRBD2 identical over 11 bases. The CDR3 runs to 16 residues. Germline CDR1 reads MDHEN; CDR2 reads SYDVKM. The ends lost 6 bases at V and 10 bases at J; junction bases unmatched: 15. Here the CDR3 DNA reads TGTGCCAGCAGCCCTATCTTGTCTAGCGGGAGGCGGGCGCAGTATTTT. Protein: CASSPILSSGRRAQYF.

Many counts were recorded for this clonotype. The chain carries TRBV30 and TRBJ2-2, with D perhaps TRBD1 or TRBD2 (5 bases each). The CDR3 loop spans 15 amino acids. Per the germline V gene, CDR1 is GTSNPN and CDR2 is SVGIG (reference sequence). V was pared by 3 bases and J by 3 bases, with 14 bases between. The CDR3 reads CAWSPGTYHTGELFF. The CDR3 region has the DNA TGTGCCTGGAGCCCCGGGACCTACCACACCGGGGAGCTGTTTTTT.

The table lists this clonotype with a few counts. The chain uses TRBV20-1 and TRBJ2-1; 9 bases line up with TRBD2. The CDR3 is 12 amino acids. V was clipped by 3 bases and J by 8 bases; unmatched bases: 2. CDR1 DFQATT and CDR2 SNEGSKA come from the germline V gene (reference sequence). CDR3 in amino acids: CSARRGGDEQFF. The CDR3 DNA reads as TGCAGTGCTAGGCGGGGGGGCGATGAGCAGTTCTTC.

This clonotype was observed a few times. A junction end diverges from the germline sequence, so it may reflect a read error. The J gene is TRBJ2-5, the V gene TRBV20-1, with D perhaps matching TRBD1 (5 bases). The CDR3 is made up of 13 amino acids. CDR1 and CDR2 (germline): DFQATT, SNEGSKA (reference sequence). CDR3: CSVDSSYQETQYF. For the CDR3, the DNA is TGCAGTGTCGACAGCAGTTACCAGGAGACCCAGTACTTC.

The chain couples TRBV7-6 to TRBJ2-3; D not certain. Germline CDR1 and CDR2: SGHVS and FNYEAQ. The germline V and J ends were trimmed by 6 bases and 2 bases, with 9 bases remaining between them. This CDR3 has 13 residues. CDR3 coding DNA: TGTGCCAGCAGTACCGACCTCACAGATACGCAGTATTTT. Amino acid sequence: CASSTDLTDTQYF.

The V gene is TRBV18, the J gene TRBJ1-1, with D uncertain. Trimming took 2 bases from V and 6 from J, leaving 13 bases between them. Looked up from germline, CDR1 is KGHSH and CDR2 is LQKENI. CDR3 length: 14 residues. The chain's CDR3 is CASSPGIQSAEAFF. The DNA for the CDR3 is TGTGCCAGCTCACCAGGCATCCAGAGCGCTGAAGCTTTCTTT.

The V gene is TRBV20-1, the J gene TRBJ2-1, with 8 bases matching TRBD2. Germline V gives CDR1 DFQATT, CDR2 SNEGSKA (reference sequence). The CDR3 covers 14 residues. Losses at the gene ends were 7 bases for V and 5 bases for J; bases not matched to a gene: 10. CDR3 loop: CSVGGAHHDNEQFF. CDR3 coding DNA: TGCAGTGTCGGGGGGGCCCATCACGACAATGAGCAGTTCTTC.

J is TRBJ1-1 and V is TRBV11-2, with a possible D match to TRBD1 (5 bases). Germline CDR1 and CDR2: SGHAT and FQNNGV. Trimming stripped 2 bases from V and 11 bases from J, with 15 bases between. This CDR3 is built from 13 residues. The CDR3: CASSLNPQKGAFF. The CDR3 coding sequence is TGTGCCAGCAGCTTAAACCCCCAAAAGGGGGCTTTCTTT.

In this sample, this clonotype turned up a few times. The V and J genes are TRBV6-2 or TRBV6-3 and TRBJ2-7, with a tentative D call TRBD1 (6 bases). This CDR3 spans 14 amino acids. V was trimmed by 7 bases and J by 0 bases, leaving 13 bases between them. CDR1 is MNHEY, CDR2 SVGEGT, per germline. CDR3 nucleotides: TGTGCCAGCACCGAAGAGGACAGCTCCTACGAGCAGTACTTC. Translated, it gives CASTEEDSSYEQYF.

The rearrangement joins TRBV18 to TRBJ2-1; 11 bases are shared with TRBD1. The length of the CDR3 is 18 residues. Germline V lookup: CDR1 KGHSH, CDR2 LQKENI. Germline trimming cut 1 base from V and 4 bases from J; bases unmatched to any gene: 9. DNA for the CDR3: TGTGCCAGCTCACCACAATGGGACAGGGGGACGCCTTACAATGAGCAGTTCTTC. Translation gives CASSPQWDRGTPYNEQFF.

This clonotype was picked up a small number of times. The V gene is TRBV20-1, the J gene TRBJ2-4, with D possibly matching TRBD2 (6 bases). V was cut by 3 bases and J by 5 bases, with 11 bases left in between. The CDR3 has 13 amino acids. Germline CDR1 reads DFQATT; CDR2 reads SNEGSKA (reference sequence). The CDR3 is CSASRLEQNIQYF. In DNA form, the CDR3 reads TGCAGTGCTAGTAGACTAGAACAAAACATTCAGTACTTC.

In this sample, this clonotype turned up many times. The CDR3 is CASSQETTGANVLTF. The CDR3 DNA reads as TGTGCCAGCAGCCAAGAGACCACTGGGGCCAACGTCCTGACTTTC. This chain connects TRBV4-2 to TRBJ2-6; no clear D gene. The CDR3 loop spans 15 amino acids. V gave up 0 bases and J gave up 2 bases, with 5 bases separating them. Germline-derived CDR1 and CDR2 are LGHNA and YNFKEQ.

V is TRBV15 and J is TRBJ2-3; D may correspond to TRBD1 or TRBD2 (5 bases each). From germline, CDR1 is LNHNV and CDR2 YYDKDF (reference sequence). V lost 7 bases to trimming and J lost 2 bases, with 10 bases between them. This CDR3 has 13 residues. The CDR3 DNA is TGTGCCACCAAAGAGGGGACCACAGATACGCAGTATTTT. It codes for CATKEGTTDTQYF.

This clonotype has just a few counts. This chain uses TRBV6-4 with TRBJ2-7; tentative D call: TRBD2 (5 bases). The length of the CDR3 is 13 residues. V shed 10 bases and J shed 1 base, with 14 bases lying between them. CDR1 and CDR2 from the germline V gene are MRHNA and SNTAGT. As DNA, the CDR3 is TGTGCCAACTCTCGAAGGGAGTCCTACGAGCAGTACTTC. This translates into CANSRRESYEQYF.

The chain recombines TRBV13 with TRBJ1-2; D gene unclear. The V gene lost 0 bases and the J gene lost 5 bases, with 4 bases spanning the gap. CDR3 length: 12 residues. CDR1 PRHDT and CDR2 FYEKMQ come from the germline V gene (reference sequence). As DNA, the CDR3 is TGTGCCAGCAGCTTAGGCGAGTATGGCTACACCTTC. Residues: CASSLGEYGYTF.

At least ten counts were recorded for this clonotype. V gene TRBV7-8 combines with J gene TRBJ2-7, with 7 bases fitting TRBD1. CDR1 and CDR2 from the germline V gene are SGHVS and FQNEAQ. This CDR3 comprises 18 residues. V lost 2 bases to trimming and J lost 2 bases; unmatched junction nucleotides: 15. The DNA of the CDR3 is TGTGCCAGCAGCTTACGGGCTCTGCGTGTGACAGGGACCTACGAGCAGTACTTC. Protein product: CASSLRALRVTGTYEQYF. The full variable domain, rest sourced from reference TRBV7-8 and TRBJ2-7, is GAGVSQSPRYKVAKRGQDVALRCDPISGHVSLFWYQQALGQGPEFLTYFQNEAQLDKSGLPSDRFFAERPEGSVSTLKIQRTQQEDSAVYLCASSLRALRVTGTYEQYFGPGTRLTVT.

Only a few counts were recorded for this clonotype. The chain combines TRBV10-3 with TRBJ2-7, with a tentative D call TRBD2 (6 bases). CDR3 length: 16 amino acids. V gave up 0 bases and J gave up 2 bases, with 14 bases separating them. The V gene's germline CDR1 is ENHRY and CDR2 SYGVKD. The DNA for the CDR3 is TGTGCCATCAGTGAGTCGATGGGGGGAGCGACCTACGAGCAGTACTTC. The encoded protein is CAISESMGGATYEQYF.